These T cell receptor beta chains were read from a single sample in a study of CD8+ T cells in alopecia areata. TCRdb's table, derived via immunoSEQ multiplex PCR, lists solely in-frame clones and lacks some. The table lists 270,000 or so clones, 58% of them singletons. The specimen comprised CD4+ T cells sorted from blood, sampled at week 24, from a patient treated with tofacitinib. The receptor source for this set is a human donor with alopecia areata. CDR3s include the opening cysteine and the closing phenylalanine or tryptophan. Fields, in order: V gene, J gene, clone size, D gene, CDR3 DNA, CDR3 protein. The D gene is left open where the match is weak. Expanded clones are given a class, and other clones once, few, many or no size at all.

TRBV25-1	TRBJ1-5	-	-	TGTGCCAGCAGTGATGCTAATCAGCCCCAGCATTTT	CASSDANQPQHF
TRBV2	TRBJ1-2	-	-	TGTGCCAGCATGGTCGGGGTGAGCGGCTACACCTTC	CASMVGVSGYTF
TRBV28	TRBJ2-3	-	TRBD1	TGTGCCAGCAGCAGAACAGGGGGCGCAGATACGCAGTATTTT	CASSRTGGADTQYF
TRBV15	TRBJ2-7	once	TRBD2	TGTGCCACCAGCACGGATAGCGGGGGGCCCTACGAGCAGTACTTC	CATSTDSGGPYEQYF
TRBV30	TRBJ1-2	-	-	TGTGCCTGGAGTGTAGGACCAGGGTTCTATGGCTACACCTTC	CAWSVGPGFYGYTF
TRBV7-9	TRBJ1-1	-	TRBD1	TGTGCCAGCAGCTGGACAGGGTTCAACACTGAAGCTTTCTTT	CASSWTGFNTEAFF
TRBV5-1	TRBJ2-6	few	TRBD1	TGCGCCAGCAGCCTCCGGGACAGCCGCTCTGGGGCCAACGTCCTGACTTTC	CASSLRDSRSGANVLTF
TRBV27	TRBJ2-3	few	-	TGTGCCAGCAGTTTTAGACAGGACGTCAAGCGGGCTTACACAGATACGCAGTATTTT	CASSFRQDVKRAYTDTQYF
TRBV5-1	TRBJ1-5	-	TRBD1	TGCGCCAGCAGCCCGACAGGGGATGGTCAGCCCCAGCATTTT	CASSPTGDGQPQHF
TRBV2	TRBJ2-3	-	-	TGTGCCAGCAGTGGAAGGGGCACAGATACGCAGTATTTT	CASSGRGTDTQYF
TRBV6-5	TRBJ2-7	-	-	TGTGCCAGCAACAGGGAAAGCTCCTACGAGCAGTACTTC	CASNRESSYEQYF
TRBV7-7	TRBJ2-1	-	TRBD1	TGTGCTAGCAGCTTAGACAGGGAGAGTGAGCAGTTCTTC	CASSLDRESEQFF
TRBV7-9	TRBJ2-3	few	TRBD1	TGTGCCAGCAGTTCCGGACAGGGGCAAGCAGATACGCAGTATTTT	CASSSGQGQADTQYF
TRBV6-5	TRBJ2-3	-	-	TGTGCCAGCACTTCCCGGCGAAATACGCAGTATTTT	CASTSRRNTQYF
TRBV29-1	TRBJ2-2	-	-	TGCAGCGCCAAAAACACCGGGGAGCTGTTTTTT	CSAKNTGELFF
TRBV28	TRBJ2-3	once	-	TGTGCCAGCAGTTTAAAAAGAAGAACAGATACGCAGTATTTT	CASSLKRRTDTQYF
TRBV2	TRBJ2-1	-	-	TGTGCCAGCATTTTTTCCGGGTCGACTGAGCAGTTCTTC	CASIFSGSTEQFF
TRBV4-2	TRBJ2-5	many	-	TGTGCCAGCAGCCAAGATCGGCGGGAGACCCAGTACTTC	CASSQDRRETQYF
TRBV4-2	TRBJ2-3	few	TRBD2	TGTGCCAGCAGCCAAGTCTTAGCGGGGGGCACAGATACGCAGTATTTT	CASSQVLAGGTDTQYF
TRBV29-1	TRBJ2-1	few	-	TGCAGCGTCGCCACCGGGAGCCCCGGCCAGTTCTTC	CSVATGSPGQFF
TRBV30	TRBJ1-3	-	-	TGTGCCTGGAGTGTACTTTCTGGAAACACCATATATTTT	CAWSVLSGNTIYF
TRBV28	TRBJ2-3	few	TRBD2	TGTGCCAGCACCTTTTCTCGGGGGGAGCATACGCAGTATTTT	CASTFSRGEHTQYF
TRBV4-2	TRBJ2-3	-	-	TGTGCCAGCAGCCAAGTAGCGTCCACAGATACGCAGTATTTT	CASSQVASTDTQYF
TRBV30	TRBJ2-1	-	-	TGTGCCTGGAGCCTCTGGGTCAGCTCCTACAATGAGCAGTTCTTC	CAWSLWVSSYNEQFF
TRBV6-5	TRBJ1-1	-	-	TGTGCCAGCAGTTACGTCAAGAGGGGGGGCACTGAAGCTTTCTTT	CASSYVKRGGTEAFF
TRBV4-3	TRBJ2-1	-	-	TGCGCCAGCAGCCAGCAGGTGTACAATGAGCAGTTCTTC	CASSQQVYNEQFF
TRBV7-6	TRBJ2-5	-	-	TGTGCCAGCAGCTCACTTGCCGGGTGGGGGAGCCAAGAGACCCAGTACTTC	CASSSLAGWGSQETQYF
TRBV19	TRBJ1-2	few	TRBD1	TGTGCCAGTAGGGGACAGGGATATGGCTACACCTTC	CASRGQGYGYTF
TRBV7-9	TRBJ2-3	-	-	TGTGCCAGCAGCTCCACCGGGACTAGCACAGATACGCAGTATTTT	CASSSTGTSTDTQYF